These T cell receptor beta chains were read from a single sample in a study of blood T cell repertoires in COVID-19. Assay: immunoSEQ multiplex PCR; the TCRdb copy retains only in-frame clones and omits some. The top ten clones hold 2% to 3% of a sample with approximately 70,000 clones, more than 85% of them seen once. Sample: peripheral blood. The receptor set was obtained from a man aged 45-65 years with COVID-19, enrolled during active disease. Both conserved end residues are part of each CDR3. D genes are given only for firm matches. Clone size appears in some rows only: once, few, many, or a class for an expanded clone.

size	D	V	J	CDR3	DNA
NA	TRBD2	TRBV28	TRBJ2-7	CASSRRGRREQYF	TGTGCCAGCAGTAGGCGGGGGAGGAGGGAGCAGTACTTC
NA	NA	TRBV7-2	TRBJ2-7	CASSLVGPGTYEQYF	TGTGCCAGCAGCTTAGTAGGCCCAGGGACCTACGAGCAGTACTTC
NA	NA	TRBV7-8	TRBJ1-2	CASSLDKDYGYTF	TGTGCCAGCAGCTTGGACAAAGACTATGGCTACACCTTC
NA	NA	TRBV13	TRBJ1-4	CASSLSTGSRANEKLFF	TGTGCCAGCAGCTTATCGACAGGTAGTAGGGCTAATGAAAAACTGTTTTTT
NA	TRBD2	TRBV7-3	TRBJ2-5	CASSLGLAGAETQYF	TGTGCCAGCAGCTTGGGACTAGCGGGAGCGGAGACCCAGTACTTC
NA	TRBD1	TRBV4-1	TRBJ2-5	CASSQALGQGRETQYF	TGCGCCAGCAGCCAAGCTCTGGGACAGGGGCGAGAGACCCAGTACTTC
NA	TRBD1	TRBV7-9	TRBJ2-2	CASSPSSTGGTGELFF	TGTGCCAGCAGCCCCAGCTCGACAGGGGGTACCGGGGAGCTGTTTTTT
NA	TRBD1	TRBV13	TRBJ2-7	CASSGSPGQNYEQYF	TGTGCCAGCAGCGGTAGCCCGGGACAGAACTACGAGCAGTACTTC
NA	TRBD1	TRBV6-2/TRBV6-3	TRBJ2-7	CASSYEDRTYEQYF	TGTGCCAGCAGTTACGAGGACAGGACCTACGAGCAGTACTTC
NA	TRBD2	TRBV7-3	TRBJ2-1	CASSTGTSGYNEQFF	TGTGCCAGCAGCACCGGGACTAGCGGCTACAATGAGCAGTTCTTC
NA	TRBD2	TRBV19	TRBJ2-3	CASSILAGGSDTQYF	TGTGCCAGTAGTATCCTAGCGGGAGGGTCAGATACGCAGTATTTT
NA	NA	TRBV3-1/TRBV3-2	TRBJ1-1	CASSVERGTEAFF	TGTGCCAGCAGCGTCGAGAGAGGGACTGAAGCTTTCTTT
NA	NA	TRBV21-1	TRBJ2-5	CASGRPGGFQETQYF	TGTGCCAGCGGGCGTCCTGGGGGGTTCCAAGAGACCCAGTACTTC
NA	TRBD2	TRBV7-2	TRBJ2-5	CASSSRSGTQETQYF	TGTGCCAGCAGCTCCCGTAGCGGGACCCAAGAGACCCAGTACTTC
NA	TRBD1	TRBV5-6	TRBJ1-4	CASSLGDRLTNEKLFF	TGTGCCAGCAGCTTGGGGGACAGGTTAACTAATGAAAAACTGTTTTTT
few	NA	TRBV7-3	TRBJ2-2	CASSLAGPGELFF	TGTGCCAGCAGCTTGGCAGGGCCCGGGGAGCTGTTTTTT
NA	TRBD1	TRBV9	TRBJ2-2	CASTRGTGSASGELFF	TGTGCCAGCACTCGCGGGACAGGGTCGGCGAGCGGGGAGCTGTTTTTT
NA	TRBD1	TRBV30	TRBJ1-6	CAWTSTGGYDNSPLHF	TGTGCCTGGACCTCAACAGGGGGATATGATAATTCACCCCTCCACTTT